This TCR beta chain originates from a study of blood T cell repertoires in COVID-19. Study details: The cDNA or gDNA used as material had been derived from T cells, B-cell-depleted T cells, or PBMCs.

How the authors handled the data: Estimates of nucleated cell counts were drawn from the amplification of reference gene primers. The method was immunoSEQ multiplex PCR; TCRdb's version includes in-frame clones alone and lacks a portion of them. V, J and clone size are those of that table, while D and trimming were read from the DNA. The repertoire holds 300,000 to 400,000 clones, roughly 90% seen once, with 0.95% to 1% in the top ten. CDR1 and CDR2 from the germline V gene are SGHRS and YFSETQ. Deletions cut 1 base from V and 5 bases from J, with 10 bases between. The CDR3 totals 14 residues. Cohort assignment relied on participant-reported clinical history.

Sequenced material: PBMCs or T cells enriched from blood (not recorded which). The TCR was taken from a woman in her twenties or thirties with acute COVID-19. The chain links TRBV5-1 to TRBJ2-1; possible D gene TRBD2, 5 bases. The DNA of the CDR3 is TGCGCCAGCAGCTTGACGGCGGGCCACAATGAGCAGTTCTTC. Its translation is CASSLTAGHNEQFF.